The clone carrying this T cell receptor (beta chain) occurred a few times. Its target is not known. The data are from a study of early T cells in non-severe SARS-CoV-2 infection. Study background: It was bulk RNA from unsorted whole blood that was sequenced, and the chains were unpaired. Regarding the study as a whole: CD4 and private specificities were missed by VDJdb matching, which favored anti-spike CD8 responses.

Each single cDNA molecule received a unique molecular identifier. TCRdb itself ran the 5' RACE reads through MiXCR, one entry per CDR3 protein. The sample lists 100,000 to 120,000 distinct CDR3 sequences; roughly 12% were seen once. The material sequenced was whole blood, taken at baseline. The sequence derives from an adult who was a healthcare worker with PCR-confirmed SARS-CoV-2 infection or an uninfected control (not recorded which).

The CDR3 sequence: CATSDAQAGGRDTQYF. The CDR3 nucleotides read TGTGCCACCAGTGATGCGCAAGCGGGGGGACGAGATACGCAGTATTTT. The V call is TRBV24-1, the J call TRBJ2-3; 9 bases line up with TRBD2. This CDR3 comprises 16 residues. In germline, CDR1 is KGHDR, CDR2 SFDVKD. J gave up 5 bases and V 3 bases, and 8 bases lay outside the gene matches.